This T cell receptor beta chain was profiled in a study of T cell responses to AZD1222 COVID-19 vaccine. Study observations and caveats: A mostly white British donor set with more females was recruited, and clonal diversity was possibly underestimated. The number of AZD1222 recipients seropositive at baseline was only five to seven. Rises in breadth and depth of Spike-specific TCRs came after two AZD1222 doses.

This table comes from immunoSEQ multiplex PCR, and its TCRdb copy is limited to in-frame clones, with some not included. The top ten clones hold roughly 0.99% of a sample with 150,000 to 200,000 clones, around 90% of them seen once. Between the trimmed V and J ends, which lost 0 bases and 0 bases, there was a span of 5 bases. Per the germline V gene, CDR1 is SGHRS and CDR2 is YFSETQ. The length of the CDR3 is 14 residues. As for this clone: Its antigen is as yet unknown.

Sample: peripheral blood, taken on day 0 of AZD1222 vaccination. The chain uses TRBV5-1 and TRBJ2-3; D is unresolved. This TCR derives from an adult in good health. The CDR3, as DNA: TGCGCCAGCAGCTTGGTTCCCAGCACAGATACGCAGTATTTT. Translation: CASSLVPSTDTQYF.